The present T cell receptor (beta chain) was sequenced within a study of shared clonotypes between healthy human individuals. Assay runs were performed at deep level. Assay used: immunoSEQ multiplex PCR; TCRdb lists only in-frame clones, some missing. The sample includes about 480,000 clones, 60% to 80% seen only once; the top ten take 12%. All the donors were Caucasian adults who lived in Nashville, Tennessee. V was cut by 6 bases and J by 4 bases, with 16 bases left in between. Germline lookup yields CDR1 MDHEN and CDR2 SYDVKM. CDR3 length: 15 amino acids. This chain links TRBV28 with TRBJ1-5; no clear D. The sequencing sample was made of PBMCs. This TCR was sampled from a woman aged 40-49 years in good health. Some clones in this sample may be carry-over from other donors' samples. CDR3 protein: CASSIDRTVNQPQHF. CDR3 nucleotides: TGTGCCAGCAGCATCGACCGGACCGTTAATCAGCCCCAGCATTTT. The full variable domain, in which reference TRBV28 and TRBJ1-5 provide the parts outside the CDR3, is DVKVTQSSRYLVKRTGEKVFLECVQDMDHENMFWYRQDPGLGLRLIYFSYDVKMKEKGDIPEGYSVSREKKERFSLILESASTNQTSMYLCASSIDRTVNQPQHFGDGTRLSIL.